What follows are 23 T cell receptor beta chains derived from one specimen sequenced in a study of identical twins. MiXCR was run by TCRdb on the 5' RACE reads, yielding one entry per CDR3 protein. The table has a few hundred thousand distinct CDR3 sequences, about 10% seen once. The sample was naive T cells sorted from blood. The receptors were sampled from a woman in her forties or fifties in good health.

The V gene is TRBV11-3, the J gene TRBJ2-1; D perhaps matches TRBD2 (6 bases). This CDR3 spans 15 amino acids. Deletions cut 1 base from V and 7 bases from J, with 14 bases between. Germline values: CDR1 SGHNT, CDR2 YENEEA. CDR3 region: CASSLGPGVWNEQFF. The CDR3, as DNA: TGTGCCAGCAGCTTAGGTCCGGGAGTATGGAATGAGCAGTTCTTC.

Ten or more counts support this clonotype. The V and J genes are TRBV5-1 and TRBJ1-5; D possibly corresponds to TRBD1 (6 bases). The germline V gene has CDR1 SGHRS and CDR2 YFSETQ. The V end lost 4 bases, the J end lost 6 bases, and 17 bases lay between the germline ends. This CDR3 is built from 15 residues. The CDR3 region is CASSAEGGQGQPQHF. In DNA form, the CDR3 reads TGCGCCAGCAGCGCCGAGGGGGGCCAAGGTCAGCCCCAGCATTTT.

This sequence joins TRBV12-3 or TRBV12-4 and TRBJ1-1; weak D call: TRBD1 (5 bases). The CDR3 is made up of 15 amino acids. Trimming removed 6 bases from V and 0 bases from J, with 14 bases in between. CDR3 nucleotides: TGTGCCAGCAGCCTGTGGGGACTGATGAACACTGAAGCTTTCTTT. It yields the protein CASSLWGLMNTEAFF.

This clonotype came up many times. The chain joins TRBV7-9 to TRBJ2-1; 8 nucleotides align to TRBD2. V lost 5 bases to trimming and J lost 7 bases; unmatched junction nucleotides: 13. The germline V gene encodes CDR1 SEHNR and CDR2 FQNEAQ (reference sequence). There are 16 residues in the CDR3. As DNA, the CDR3 is TGTGCCAGCAGCAACCTCGGACTAGCTGTCTGGAATGAGCAGTTCTTC. It encodes CASSNLGLAVWNEQFF.

This clonotype was recorded a few times. J is TRBJ1-4 and V is TRBV7-9; D perhaps matches TRBD1 (5 bases). The CDR3 contains 14 residues. Trimming left V 1 base short and J 8 bases short, with 11 bases between. Germline V gene lookup returns CDR1 SEHNR and CDR2 FQNEAQ (reference sequence). DNA of the CDR3: TGTGCCAGCAGCTTAGGGGGGGGAAGCGAAAAACTGTTTTTT. This encodes CASSLGGGSEKLFF.

The chain employs TRBV15 and TRBJ2-5; D could derive from TRBD1 or TRBD2 (5 bases each). The CDR3 loop spans 15 amino acids. V was clipped by 0 bases and J by 4 bases, with 12 bases between them. Germline V gene lookup returns CDR1 LNHNV and CDR2 YYDKDF (reference sequence). CDR3 residues: CATSRDGGVLETQYF. The CDR3 nucleotides are TGTGCCACCAGCAGAGATGGGGGAGTGCTAGAGACCCAGTACTTC.

V usage is TRBV5-5 and J usage is TRBJ2-1, with D unresolved. V lost 4 bases and J 4 bases, leaving 12 bases between the germline ends. There are 14 residues in the CDR3. CDR1 is SGHKS, CDR2 YYEKEE, per germline (reference sequence). For the CDR3, the DNA is TGTGCCAGCAGCAACCCCGAGAGATACAATGAGCAGTTCTTC. Its protein product is CASSNPERYNEQFF. Based on the CDR3 plus reference TRBV5-5 and TRBJ2-1, the full variable domain is DAGVTQSPTHLIKTRGQQVTLRCSPISGHKSVSWYQQVLGQGPQFIFQYYEKEERGRGNFPDRFSARQFPNYSSELNVNALLLGDSALYLCASSNPERYNEQFFGPGTRLTVL.

About this clonotype: An end of the junction differs from the germline gene, which may be a read error. The rearrangement uses TRBV29-1 and TRBJ1-1, with 7 bases matching TRBD1. In germline, CDR1 is SQVTM, CDR2 ANQGSEA. The CDR3 length is 16 residues. CDR3 sequence: CSVEDPSRGVNTDAFF. CDR3 coding DNA: TGCAGCGTTGAAGATCCCAGCAGGGGGGTGAACACTGACGCTTTCTTT.

Comment on this clonotype: Compared with germline, one end of the junction differs, possibly owing to a read error. The CDR3 coding sequence is TGTGCCAGTAGTCCGACAGGGAGATGGTTGAGATTT. As protein: CASSPTGRWLRF. The rearrangement links TRBV19 to TRBJ1-1; 7 nucleotides align to TRBD1. Germline CDR1 reads LNHDA; CDR2 reads SQIVND (reference sequence). CDR3 size: 12 residues. Full variable domain (outside the CDR3, taken from reference TRBV19 and TRBJ1-1): DGGITQSPKYLFRKEGQNVTLSCEQNLNHDAMYWYRQDPGQGLRLIYYSQIVNDFQKGDIAEGYSVSREKKESFPLTVTSAQKNPTAFYLCASSPTGRWLRFGQGTRLTVV.

Concerning this clonotype itself: A much larger clone sits a single nucleotide away, making a read error possible. V is TRBV4-1 and J is TRBJ2-7; 10 bases line up with TRBD2. This CDR3 spans 15 amino acids. Germline lookup yields CDR1 MGHRA and CDR2 YSYEKL. J lost 6 bases, V lost 5 bases, and 10 bases had no gene match. The chain's CDR3 is CASSKGSSGRGEQYF. The CDR3 DNA sequence: TGCGCCAGCAGCAAGGGGTCTAGCGGGAGAGGCGAGCAGTACTTC.

This clonotype was recorded a few times. The V call is TRBV5-1, the J call TRBJ2-1; no clear D. The V end lost 3 bases, the J end lost 8 bases, and 9 bases lay between the germline ends. Germline V gives CDR1 SGHRS, CDR2 YFSETQ. The CDR3 length is 12 residues. The CDR3 spells CASSSGWDEQFF. The DNA for the CDR3 is TGCGCCAGCAGCTCAGGCTGGGATGAGCAGTTCTTC.

In this sample, this clonotype turned up a few times. This chain connects TRBV9 to TRBJ2-5; D may correspond to TRBD1 or TRBD2 (5 bases each). Germline CDR1 SGDLS, CDR2 YYNGEE. The V end was cut by 0 bases, the J end by 4 bases, with 13 bases between. The CDR3 covers 15 residues. This CDR3 reads CASSVEGTWRETQYF. In nucleotides, the CDR3 is TGTGCCAGCAGCGTAGAAGGGACCTGGAGAGAGACCCAGTACTTC.

A few counts support this clonotype. The chain joins TRBV5-1 to TRBJ2-1, with 9 bases lining up with TRBD2. Germline V gene lookup returns CDR1 SGHRS and CDR2 YFSETQ. The V segment lost 0 bases and the J segment 4 bases; nucleotides outside the gene matches: 11. CDR3 size: 18 residues. CDR3 bases: TGCGCCAGCAGCTTGGAGGGTCTAGCGGGGCTAAGTTACAATGAGCAGTTCTTC. Translation gives CASSLEGLAGLSYNEQFF.

This rearrangement joins TRBV28 to TRBJ1-2; TRBD1 matches at 8 bases. V lost 7 bases and J lost 4; bases outside the gene matches: 11. Germline V gene sequence: CDR1 MDHEN, CDR2 SYDVKM. The CDR3 runs 15 residues. The CDR3 coding sequence is TGTGCCAGCACTCAAGGGGACAGGAATATCTATGGCTACACCTTC. Translated: CASTQGDRNIYGYTF.

The table lists this clonotype with many counts. The rearrangement joins TRBV12-3 or TRBV12-4 to TRBJ2-3; TRBD2 aligns across 8 bases. CDR3 size: 14 residues. V trimming: 11 bases; J trimming: 1 base; junction bases outside the gene matches: 8. The CDR3 reads CAAERAGGTDTQYF. Here the CDR3 DNA reads TGTGCCGCAGAGCGAGCGGGGGGCACAGATACGCAGTATTTT.

The chain uses TRBV6-1 and TRBJ2-7; the match to TRBD2 covers 11 bases. Germline CDR1 MNHNS, CDR2 SASEGT. CDR3 length: 15 amino acids. J was trimmed by 0 bases and V by 6 bases; bases with no gene match: 4. The CDR3 region is CASRGLAAYSYEQYV. For the CDR3, the DNA is TGTGCCAGCAGGGGACTAGCGGCCTACTCCTACGAGCAGTACGTC.

This clonotype was seen repeatedly, ten times or more. The rearrangement joins TRBV4-1 to TRBJ2-5, with TRBD2 matching over 7 bases. V gave up 2 bases and J gave up 1 base; unmatched junction bases: 10. CDR3 length: 17 amino acids. The V gene's germline CDR1 is MGHRA and CDR2 YSYEKL. Here the CDR3 DNA reads TGCGCCAGCAGCCAACCTCCTGGGTCGGGGGGCCAAGAGACCCAGTACTTC. Encoded protein: CASSQPPGSGGQETQYF.

The gene calls are TRBV28 and TRBJ1-3; no clear D. Trimming removed 6 bases at V and 4 bases at J, with 13 bases between. The CDR3 spans 14 residues. Germline CDR1 and CDR2: MDHEN and SYDVKM. In DNA, the CDR3 is TGTGCCAGCAGCACCACATATCGGGGAAACACCATATATTTT. Translated: CASSTTYRGNTIYF.

In its sample, this clonotype was seen a few times. V usage is TRBV20-1 and J usage is TRBJ2-5, with D possibly being TRBD2 (6 bases). Germline V gene sequence: CDR1 DFQATT, CDR2 SNEGSKA (reference sequence). V was trimmed by 5 bases and J by 1 base, leaving 11 bases between them. CDR3 size: 13 residues. CDR3 amino acids: CSAGRRTQETQYF. The DNA for the CDR3 is TGCAGTGCTGGGAGGCGGACCCAAGAGACCCAGTACTTC.

This clonotype was seen a handful of times. V gene TRBV29-1 combines with J gene TRBJ2-5; 8 bases agree with TRBD1. The germline CDR1 and CDR2 sequences are SQVTM and ANQGSEA. CDR3 length: 13 residues. J was trimmed by 4 bases and V by 5 bases; bases with no gene match: 6. Here the CDR3 DNA reads TGCAGCGTTACCAGGGGGCCCAGAGAGACCCAGTACTTC. Translation gives CSVTRGPRETQYF.

This clonotype was counted a few times. No DNA is shown, since the ends of the CDR3 on it are uncertain; the CDR3 is the one TCRdb lists. The J gene is TRBJ2-2, the V gene TRBV29-1. The CDR3 sequence runs 14 residues, both termini included. Germline V gives CDR1 SQVTM, CDR2 ANQGSEA. CDR3 residues: CSVDKSDTGELFFF.

This clonotype was found many times. The chain employs TRBV5-1 and TRBJ2-3, with TRBD2 matching over 8 bases. J was trimmed by 0 bases and V by 5 bases; bases with no gene match: 8. The CDR3 has 16 residues. The V gene's germline CDR1 is SGHRS and CDR2 YFSETQ. Here the CDR3 DNA reads TGCGCCAGCAGGCCGACTAGCGTCTCTAGCACAGATACGCAGTATTTT. This sequence encodes CASRPTSVSSTDTQYF.

The chain combines TRBV10-3 with TRBJ2-1, with no clear D. The germline CDR1 and CDR2 sequences are ENHRY and SYGVKD. Trimming took 9 bases from V and 7 from J, leaving 16 bases between them. CDR3 length: 13 amino acids. The CDR3 is CAMSISLVNEQFF. The CDR3 bases are TGTGCCATGTCCATTTCGTTAGTGAATGAGCAGTTCTTC.